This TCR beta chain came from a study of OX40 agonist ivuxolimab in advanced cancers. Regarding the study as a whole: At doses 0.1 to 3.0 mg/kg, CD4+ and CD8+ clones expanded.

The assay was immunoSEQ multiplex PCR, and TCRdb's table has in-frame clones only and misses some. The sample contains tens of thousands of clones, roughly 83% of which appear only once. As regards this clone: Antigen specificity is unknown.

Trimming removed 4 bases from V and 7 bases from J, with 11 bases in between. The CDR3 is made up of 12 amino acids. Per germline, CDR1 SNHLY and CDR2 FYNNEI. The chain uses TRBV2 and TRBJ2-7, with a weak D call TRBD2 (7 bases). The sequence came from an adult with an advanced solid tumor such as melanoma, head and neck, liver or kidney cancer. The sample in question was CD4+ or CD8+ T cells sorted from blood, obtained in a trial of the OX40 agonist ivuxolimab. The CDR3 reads CASSGTAGEQYF. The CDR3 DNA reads TGTGCCAGCAGTGGGACAGCGGGAGAGCAGTACTTC.